The 9 T cell receptor beta chains presented below share a single source sample, sequenced in a study of blood T cell repertoires in COVID-19. Sequencing used immunoSEQ multiplex PCR; TCRdb keeps in-frame clones, though not all of them. This sample yields 250,000 to 350,000 clones, of which approximately 80% are seen a single time; around 4.2% belongs to the top ten. The sample was peripheral blood. The receptors were gathered from a woman in her forties or fifties with active or convalescent COVID-19.

The chain has TRBV5-1 and TRBJ1-1, with 7 positions matching TRBD1. The CDR3 totals 16 residues. Germline V gene sequence: CDR1 SGHRS, CDR2 YFSETQ. J was trimmed by 0 bases and V by 0 bases; bases with no gene match: 5. CDR3 region: CASSLGQGILNTEAFF. The CDR3 coding sequence is TGCGCCAGCAGCTTGGGACAGGGAATATTGAACACTGAAGCTTTCTTT. Based on the CDR3 plus reference TRBV5-1 and TRBJ1-1, the full variable domain is KAGVTQTPRYLIKTRGQQVTLSCSPISGHRSVSWYQQTPGQGLQFLFEYFSETQRNKGNFPGRFSGRQFSNSRSEMNVSTLELGDSALYLCASSLGQGILNTEAFFGQGTRLTVV.

The table lists this clone with a count of one. CDR3 region: CASSETGAPQETQYF. Here the CDR3 DNA reads TGCGCCAGCAGTGAGACAGGGGCCCCCCAAGAGACCCAGTACTTC. V usage is TRBV10-1 and J usage is TRBJ2-5, with TRBD1 identical over 7 bases. The CDR3 has 15 residues. Germline assignment: CDR1 WNHNN and CDR2 SYGVQD (reference sequence). The J segment lost 1 base and the V segment lost 2 bases, leaving 4 bases of the junction unmatched.

The J gene is TRBJ2-7, the V gene TRBV5-1, with TRBD2 identical over 16 bases. From germline, CDR1 is SGHRS and CDR2 YFSETQ. This CDR3 has 17 residues. V lost 4 bases and J lost 4; bases outside the gene matches: 8. The CDR3 reads CASSETGLAGGTYEQYF. CDR3 sequence (DNA): TGCGCCAGCAGCGAAACGGGACTAGCGGGAGGGACTTACGAGCAGTACTTC.

The chain uses TRBV7-3 and TRBJ1-1; no firm D call. V was shortened by 8 bases and J by 0 bases, with 7 bases between the two germline ends. This CDR3 has 12 residues. CDR1 and CDR2 (germline): SGHTA, FQGTGA. In DNA form, the CDR3 reads TGTGCCAGCGGCGGATTGAACACTGAAGCTTTCTTT. Residues: CASGGLNTEAFF.

V and J are TRBV2 and TRBJ2-2; possibly TRBD1 for D (6 bases). Germline lookup yields CDR1 SNHLY and CDR2 FYNNEI. Trimming cost V 3 bases and J 0 bases, with 14 bases left between them. This CDR3 has 17 amino acids. The CDR3 region has the DNA TGTGCCAGCAGTGACCGGGACACAGAGGCGAACACCGGGGAGCTGTTTTTT. Protein sequence: CASSDRDTEANTGELFF.

The chain carries TRBV18 and TRBJ1-1; maybe TRBD1 (6 bases). The CDR3 has 16 residues. Looked up from germline, CDR1 is KGHSH and CDR2 is LQKENI. V lost 3 bases to trimming and J lost 5 bases, with 19 bases between them. The CDR3 DNA reads as TGTGCCAGCTCACCCCTCCATGCGGGGGGCGAAACTGAAGCTTTCTTT. As protein: CASSPLHAGGETEAFF.

The chain combines TRBV7-8 with TRBJ2-7; 10 positions agree with TRBD2. Germline V gene lookup returns CDR1 SGHVS and CDR2 FQNEAQ. CDR3 length: 16 residues. V dropped 5 bases and J dropped 4; count of bases not matched to a gene: 11. The CDR3 DNA reads TGTGCCAGCAGCCCACCCAGGACTAGCGGAGAGTACGAGCAGTACTTC. This translates into CASSPPRTSGEYEQYF.

The chain carries TRBV19 and TRBJ2-2; tentative D call: TRBD1 (5 bases). Per germline, CDR1 LNHDA and CDR2 SQIVND (reference sequence). V was shortened by 10 bases and J by 1 base, with 7 bases between the two germline ends. CDR3 length: 12 amino acids. The CDR3 loop is CATGQNTGELFF. CDR3 nucleotide sequence: TGTGCCACCGGACAGAACACCGGGGAGCTGTTTTTT.

The chain couples TRBV10-3 to TRBJ1-1; 7 bases line up with TRBD1. V lost 2 bases to trimming and J lost 8 bases; unmatched junction nucleotides: 14. This CDR3 comprises 16 residues. Germline loops: CDR1 ENHRY, CDR2 SYGVKD. CDR3 sequence reads: CAISEPSRQGKVEAFF. The CDR3 region has the DNA TGTGCCATCAGTGAGCCCTCAAGACAGGGAAAGGTGGAAGCTTTCTTT.